Described below is a single T cell receptor beta chain sequence and its context. The antigen is undetermined. These data come from a study of graft-versus-host responses after intestinal transplantation. Whole-study context: Anti-thymocyte globulin induction was given to all recipients, followed by tacrolimus and steroids for roughly three years. The study, taken as a whole, reports: Some GvH clones appeared in ileal mucosa or blood before recipient bone marrow. After transplant, early declines in HvG clones were associated with peak levels of circulating GvH clones.

The protocol was immunoSEQ multiplex PCR, while the TCRdb copy is restricted to in-frame clones and leaves out a portion. The sample includes 90,000 to 130,000 clones, roughly 93% seen only once; the top ten take 0.45% to 0.65%. V lost 8 bases to trimming and J lost 8 bases, with 19 bases between them. Germline CDR1 MNHEY, CDR2 SMNVEV (reference sequence). CDR3 length: 14 residues. This TCR came from a human donor who received an intestinal transplant. Sequences were derived from unstimulated CD8+ T cells sorted from spleen or lymph node cells, sampled before intestinal transplant. This chain uses TRBV27 with TRBJ2-1; perhaps D is TRBD1 or TRBD2 (7 bases each). The CDR3 region has the DNA TGTGCCAGCTCCTACCAGGGGGGGCAGGATGAGCAGTTCTTC. It encodes CASSYQGGQDEQFF.